This T cell receptor (beta chain) was recorded in a study of blood T cell repertoires in COVID-19. The wider study: Samples of COVID-19 (acute and convalescent) were obtained from the United States, Italy and Spain.

The V end lost 4 bases, the J end lost 4 bases, and 13 bases lay between the germline ends. Per the germline V gene, CDR1 is MGHRA and CDR2 is YSYEKL. The CDR3 contains 15 residues. In the authors' workflow: Amplified reference gene primers provided the basis for estimating nucleated cell counts. Sequencing used immunoSEQ multiplex PCR; TCRdb keeps in-frame clones, though not all of them. V and J calls plus clone size are reproduced from that table; the DNA served to infer D and trimming. Here the sample spans roughly 110,000 clones, around 88% being singletons. The rearrangement uses TRBV4-1 and TRBJ2-2; possibly TRBD2 for D (6 bases). The sequence was obtained from a man aged 50 to 59 with active or convalescent COVID-19. Sequencing used peripheral blood. For the CDR3, the DNA is TGCGCCAGCAGCCCGTCTAGCGTTGGCACCGGGGAGCTGTTTTTT. It translates to CASSPSSVGTGELFF.